The clone carrying this TCR beta chain was seen a handful of times. Its matching antigen is unknown. The record originates from a study of response to subunit inactivated influenza vaccine. Study-wide findings and caveats: It was the authors' suggestion that each seasonal influenza vaccination recruits few new T cells.

TCRdb re-derived calls from the RT-PCR reads in MiXCR, one entry per CDR3 protein. This sample has more than 700,000 distinct CDR3 sequences; around 20% occur once, and the top ten carry roughly a tenth. The TCR was taken from a middle-aged man who received an inactivated influenza vaccine. The sample was PBMCs from blood, taken about 5 days after vaccination.

The CDR3 nucleotides are TGTGCCAGCAGTTACTGGGGCTCGGGCGAGCAGTACTTC. This gives the protein CASSYWGSGEQYF. The chain links TRBV6-5 to TRBJ2-7, with a tentative D call TRBD1 (5 bases). Per the germline V gene, CDR1 is MNHEY and CDR2 is SVGAGI. This CDR3 contains 13 residues. V lost 1 base and J lost 6, with 10 bases in between.